The rows below give T cell receptor beta chains drawn from one sample of a study of blood T cell repertoires in COVID-19. Measured with immunoSEQ multiplex PCR; TCRdb has only the in-frame clones, and not every one. The table shows 650,000 to 800,000 clones, with more than 80% occurring only once. Sample: peripheral blood. These receptors were taken from a woman between 18 and 29 years old with acute or convalescent COVID-19. The conserved cysteine and the conserved F or W are not part of the CDR3 here. The D gene is left open where the match is weak. Size values are once, few and many counts, or a class for expanded clones, and some rows have none.

v_gene	d_gene	abundance	j_gene	CDR3aa
TRBV24-1	TRBD1	NA	TRBJ2-7	ATSDPFGAGGNEQY
TRBV15	NA	NA	TRBJ1-2	ATSRGAQDRYT
TRBV29-1	TRBD1	NA	TRBJ1-2	SVEGPGQGRYGYT
TRBV2	NA	NA	TRBJ2-2	ASRRTENTGELF
TRBV10-3	TRBD1	NA	TRBJ1-1	AIREAGTGGTEAF
TRBV6-5	NA	once	TRBJ2-1	ASSFGASYNEQF
TRBV5-1	NA	NA	TRBJ1-1	ASSPNLNTEAF
TRBV5-4	TRBD1	NA	TRBJ1-1	ASSSRTGTNTEAF
TRBV24-1	TRBD1	NA	TRBJ2-2	ATGRTGQNTGELF
TRBV12-2	NA	NA	TRBJ1-1	ASRCPGQINSNTEAF
TRBV11-3	TRBD1	NA	TRBJ1-6	ASFSSPGQGKGYNSPLH
TRBV5-1	NA	NA	TRBJ1-1	ASSISGLGNTEAF
TRBV9	TRBD1	NA	TRBJ1-2	ASSVGRQGEYRGYT
TRBV30	TRBD2	NA	TRBJ2-3	AWNGGNPDTQY
TRBV9	TRBD2	NA	TRBJ2-1	ASSVGISGENNEQF
TRBV11-2	NA	NA	TRBJ1-4	ASSSLARGNEKLF
TRBV3-1/TRBV3-2	NA	once	TRBJ2-5	ASSQAQEQETQY
TRBV28	NA	NA	TRBJ1-2	ASSLFQLVYGYT
TRBV5-1	TRBD1	NA	TRBJ2-2	ASSRTGAGELF
TRBV6-5	TRBD2	NA	TRBJ2-7	ASSQLAGTYEQY
TRBV9	TRBD1	NA	TRBJ1-1	ASSRTGGSVEAF
TRBV28	NA	NA	TRBJ1-5	ASTSVGLPQH